This T cell receptor beta chain was documented in a study of radiotherapy plus CTLA-4 blockade in lung cancer. Overall study context: Objective responses arose in 15% to 20% of patients, and 25% to 35% experienced disease control. General observations from the study: In blood, after radiotherapy plus ipilimumab, tumor-derived TCR clones expanded.

This table comes from immunoSEQ multiplex PCR, and its TCRdb copy is limited to in-frame clones, with some not included. Altogether approximately 80,000 clones are present, roughly 74% being singletons, with the ten largest covering roughly 9.8%. A word on this clone: Its antigen remains unidentified.

Those with chemo-refractory metastatic non-small-cell lung cancer were treated with focal radiation combined with CTLA-4 blockade using ipilimumab. The receptor comes from a human donor with non-small cell lung cancer whose response to radiotherapy plus ipilimumab could not be evaluated. The sequencing used peripheral blood, collected from a patient treated with radiotherapy plus ipilimumab.

The CDR3 protein is CASSLGLAESYEQYF. The CDR3 DNA follows: TGTGCCAGCAGCTTAGGGCTAGCGGAGTCCTACGAGCAGTACTTC. This chain joins TRBV7-3 and TRBJ2-7, with TRBD2 identical over 7 bases. The CDR3 loop spans 15 amino acids. Losses at the gene ends were 2 bases for V and 1 base for J; bases not matched to a gene: 5. In germline, CDR1 is SGHTA, CDR2 FQGTGA.